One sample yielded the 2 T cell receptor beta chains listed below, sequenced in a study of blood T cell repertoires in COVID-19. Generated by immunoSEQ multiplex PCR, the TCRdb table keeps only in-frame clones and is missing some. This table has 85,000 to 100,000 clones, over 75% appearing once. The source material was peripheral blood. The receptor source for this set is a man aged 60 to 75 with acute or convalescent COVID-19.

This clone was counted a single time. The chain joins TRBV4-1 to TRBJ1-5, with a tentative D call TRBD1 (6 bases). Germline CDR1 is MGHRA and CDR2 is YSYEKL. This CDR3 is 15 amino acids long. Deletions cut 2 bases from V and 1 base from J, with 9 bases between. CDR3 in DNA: TGCGCCAGCAGCCAATCAGGACAGAGCAATCAGCCCCAGCATTTT. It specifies CASSQSGQSNQPQHF.

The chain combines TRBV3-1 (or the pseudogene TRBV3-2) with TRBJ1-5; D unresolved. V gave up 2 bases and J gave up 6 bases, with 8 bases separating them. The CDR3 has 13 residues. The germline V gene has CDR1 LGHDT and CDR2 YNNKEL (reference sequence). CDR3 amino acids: CASSQFEGQPQHF. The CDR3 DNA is TGTGCCAGCAGCCAATTTGAGGGTCAGCCCCAGCATTTT.